The 2 T cell receptor beta chains below come from one sample, sequenced in a study (dated by TCRdb to about 2015). Receptor libraries were prepared by 5' RACE. TCRdb records Illumina MiSeq as the sequencer. The public reads were quality trimmed at Q25 with fastp and then assembled into clones with MiXCR by TCRdb, keeping productive beta chains. Entries are consolidated by CDR3 protein sequence, retaining the most common genes and DNA. The sample data list roughly 39,000 distinct CDR3 sequences, and over 15% of these were observed just once. The biggest ten clones account for 2.5% to 3% of the sample. Specimen: naive CD4+ T cells sorted from a lymph node. The cell subset or site tag for this specimen amounts to: naive CD4+ T cells, CD4+CD45RA+CD25-. All receptors derive from a female donor with breast cancer.

At least ten counts were recorded for this clonotype. The J gene is TRBJ2-6, the V gene TRBV6-5; 7 bases line up with TRBD1. The CDR3 is 18 residues long. V lost 2 bases to trimming and J lost 0 bases; unmatched junction nucleotides: 7. Germline CDR1 reads MNHEY; CDR2 reads SVGAGI. CDR3 protein: CASSYVGQRTSGANVLTF. CDR3 bases: TGTGCCAGCAGTTACGTGGGACAGCGTACCTCTGGGGCCAACGTCCTGACTTTC.

Remarks on this clonotype: A much more abundant neighbour one base away suggests this may be a read error. The chain uses TRBV11-2 and TRBJ1-1; D is uncertain. Germline CDR1 SGHAT, CDR2 FQNNGV. The CDR3 is 13 amino acids. The CDR3 DNA is TGTGCCTGCAGCTTAGGGATGAACACTGAAGCTTTCTTT. Translating gives CACSLGMNTEAFF. The full variable domain, with the rest looked up from reference TRBV11-2 and TRBJ1-1, is EAGVAQSPRYKIIEKRQSVAFWCNPISGHATLYWYQQILGQGPKLLIQFQNNGVVDDSQLPKDRFSAERLKGVDSTLKIQPAKLEDSAVYLCACSLGMNTEAFFGQGTRLTVV.